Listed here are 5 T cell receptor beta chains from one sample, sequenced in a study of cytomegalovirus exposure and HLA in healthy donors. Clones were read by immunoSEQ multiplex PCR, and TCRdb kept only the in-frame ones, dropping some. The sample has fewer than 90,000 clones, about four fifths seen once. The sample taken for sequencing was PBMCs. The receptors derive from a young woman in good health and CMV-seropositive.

The CDR3 spells CASSQEQGVNEKLFF. DNA for the CDR3: TGTGCCAGCAGCCAAGAGCAGGGGGTAAATGAAAAACTGTTTTTT. The chain is built from TRBV4-2 and TRBJ1-4; 7 bases match TRBD1. In germline, CDR1 is LGHNA, CDR2 YNFKEQ. This CDR3 contains 15 residues. V shed 0 bases and J 5 bases; nucleotides not matched to a gene: 3.

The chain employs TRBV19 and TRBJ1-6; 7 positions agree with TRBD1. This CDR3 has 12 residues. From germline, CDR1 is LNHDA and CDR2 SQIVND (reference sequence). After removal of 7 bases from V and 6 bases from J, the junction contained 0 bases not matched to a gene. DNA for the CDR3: TGTGCCAGTACAGGGGGTAATTCACCCCTCCACTTT. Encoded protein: CASTGGNSPLHF. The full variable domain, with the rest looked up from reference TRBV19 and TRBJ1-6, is DGGITQSPKYLFRKEGQNVTLSCEQNLNHDAMYWYRQDPGQGLRLIYYSQIVNDFQKGDIAEGYSVSREKKESFPLTVTSAQKNPTAFYLCASTGGNSPLHFGNGTRLTVT.

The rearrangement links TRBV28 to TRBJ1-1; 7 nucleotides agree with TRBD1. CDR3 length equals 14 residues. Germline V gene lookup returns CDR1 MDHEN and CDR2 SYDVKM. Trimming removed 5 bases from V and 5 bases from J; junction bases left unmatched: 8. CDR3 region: CASSLGDRPTEAFF. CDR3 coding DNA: TGTGCCAGCAGTCTGGGGGACAGACCTACTGAAGCTTTCTTT.

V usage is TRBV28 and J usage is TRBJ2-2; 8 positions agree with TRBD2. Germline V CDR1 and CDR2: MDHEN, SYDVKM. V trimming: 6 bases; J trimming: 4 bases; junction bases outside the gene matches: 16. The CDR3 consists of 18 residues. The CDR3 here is CASRLLAEMTPATGELFF. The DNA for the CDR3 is TGTGCCAGCAGGTTACTAGCGGAAATGACACCGGCCACCGGGGAGCTGTTTTTT.

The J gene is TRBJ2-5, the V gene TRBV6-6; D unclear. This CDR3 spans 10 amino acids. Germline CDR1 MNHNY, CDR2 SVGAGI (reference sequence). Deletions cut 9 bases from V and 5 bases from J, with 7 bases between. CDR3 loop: CASATETQYF. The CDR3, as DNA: TGTGCCAGTGCTACGGAGACCCAGTACTTC.